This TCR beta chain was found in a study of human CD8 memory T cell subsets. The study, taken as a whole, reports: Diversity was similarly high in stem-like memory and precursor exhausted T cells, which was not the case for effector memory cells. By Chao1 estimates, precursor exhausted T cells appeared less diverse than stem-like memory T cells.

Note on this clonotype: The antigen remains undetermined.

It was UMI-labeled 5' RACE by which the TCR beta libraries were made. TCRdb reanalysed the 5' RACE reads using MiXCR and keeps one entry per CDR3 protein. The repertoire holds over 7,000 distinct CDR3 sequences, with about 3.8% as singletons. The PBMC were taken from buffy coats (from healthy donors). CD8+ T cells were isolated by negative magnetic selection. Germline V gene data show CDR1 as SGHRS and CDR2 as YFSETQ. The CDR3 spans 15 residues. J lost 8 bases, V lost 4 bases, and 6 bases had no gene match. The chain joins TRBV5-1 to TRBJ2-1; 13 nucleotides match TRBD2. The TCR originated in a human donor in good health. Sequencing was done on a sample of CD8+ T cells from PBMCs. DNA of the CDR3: TGCGCCAGCAGCACGGGACTAGCGGGACGCGATGAGCAGTTCTTC. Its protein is CASSTGLAGRDEQFF.